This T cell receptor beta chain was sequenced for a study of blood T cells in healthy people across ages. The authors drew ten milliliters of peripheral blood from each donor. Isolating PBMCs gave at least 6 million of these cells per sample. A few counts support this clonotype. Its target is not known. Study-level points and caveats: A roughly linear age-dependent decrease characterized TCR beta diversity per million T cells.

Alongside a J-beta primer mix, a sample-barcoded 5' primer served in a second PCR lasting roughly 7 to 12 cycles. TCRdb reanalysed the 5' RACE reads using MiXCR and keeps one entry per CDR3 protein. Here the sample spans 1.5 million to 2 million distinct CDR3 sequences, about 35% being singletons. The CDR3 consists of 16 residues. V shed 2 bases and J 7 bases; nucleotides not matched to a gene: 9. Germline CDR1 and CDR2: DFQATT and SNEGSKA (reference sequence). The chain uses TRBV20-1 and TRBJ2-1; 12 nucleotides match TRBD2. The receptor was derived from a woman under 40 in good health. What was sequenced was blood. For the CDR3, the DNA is TGCAGTGCTAGACTAGCGGGGGGGCCGGCTGAGAATGAGCAGTTCTTC. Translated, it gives CSARLAGGPAENEQFF.